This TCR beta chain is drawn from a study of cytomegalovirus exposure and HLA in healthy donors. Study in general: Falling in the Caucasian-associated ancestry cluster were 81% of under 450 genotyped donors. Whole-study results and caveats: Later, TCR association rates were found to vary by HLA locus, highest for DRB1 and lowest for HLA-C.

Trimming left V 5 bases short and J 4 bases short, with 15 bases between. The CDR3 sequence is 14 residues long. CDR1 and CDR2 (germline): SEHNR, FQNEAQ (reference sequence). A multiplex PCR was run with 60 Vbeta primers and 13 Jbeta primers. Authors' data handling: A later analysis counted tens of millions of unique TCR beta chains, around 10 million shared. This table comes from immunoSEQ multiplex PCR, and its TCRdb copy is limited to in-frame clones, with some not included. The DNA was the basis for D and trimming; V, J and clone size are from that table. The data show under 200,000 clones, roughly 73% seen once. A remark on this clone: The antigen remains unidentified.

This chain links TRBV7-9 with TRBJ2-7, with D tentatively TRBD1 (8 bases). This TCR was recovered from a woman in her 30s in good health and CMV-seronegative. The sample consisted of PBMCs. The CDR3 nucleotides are TGTGCCAGCAGCAGAACAGGGGGGGAATACGAGCAGTACTTC. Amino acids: CASSRTGGEYEQYF.